The T cell receptor (beta chain) described here comes from a study of T-cell reconstitution after alpha-beta-depleted transplantation in children. Unique molecular identifiers were used to barcode this TCRbeta library. TCRdb fed the PCR reads into MiXCR, producing one record per CDR3 protein. The sample lists some 200,000 distinct CDR3 sequences, around 6.8% occurring once. This clonotype was recorded many times. The CDR3 length is 12 residues. Per germline, CDR1 SQVTM and CDR2 ANQGSEA. J lost 8 bases, V lost 7 bases, and 8 bases had no gene match. Sample: PBMCs from the stem cell graft donor, taken from the stem cell graft. The V and J genes are TRBV29-1 and TRBJ2-1, with 7 bases aligning to TRBD2. The TCR comes from a human donor who donated a stem cell graft to a child with Wiskott-Aldrich syndrome. CDR3: CSADRGGDEQFF. CDR3 DNA sequence: TGCAGCGCCGATCGGGGAGGGGATGAGCAGTTCTTC.